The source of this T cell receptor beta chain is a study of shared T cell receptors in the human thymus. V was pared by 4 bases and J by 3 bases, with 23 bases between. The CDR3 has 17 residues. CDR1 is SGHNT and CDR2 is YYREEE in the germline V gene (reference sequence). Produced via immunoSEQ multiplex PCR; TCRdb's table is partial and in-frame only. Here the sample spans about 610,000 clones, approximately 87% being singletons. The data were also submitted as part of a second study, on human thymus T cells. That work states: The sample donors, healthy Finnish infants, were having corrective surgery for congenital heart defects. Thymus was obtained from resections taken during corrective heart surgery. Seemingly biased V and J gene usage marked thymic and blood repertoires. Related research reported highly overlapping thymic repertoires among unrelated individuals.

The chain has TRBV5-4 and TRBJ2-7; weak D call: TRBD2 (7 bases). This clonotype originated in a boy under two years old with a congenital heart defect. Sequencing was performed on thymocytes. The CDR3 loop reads CASSHGVGAGALYEQYF. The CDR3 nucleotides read TGTGCCAGCAGCCATGGGGTGGGGGCGGGGGCCCTCTACGAGCAGTACTTC.